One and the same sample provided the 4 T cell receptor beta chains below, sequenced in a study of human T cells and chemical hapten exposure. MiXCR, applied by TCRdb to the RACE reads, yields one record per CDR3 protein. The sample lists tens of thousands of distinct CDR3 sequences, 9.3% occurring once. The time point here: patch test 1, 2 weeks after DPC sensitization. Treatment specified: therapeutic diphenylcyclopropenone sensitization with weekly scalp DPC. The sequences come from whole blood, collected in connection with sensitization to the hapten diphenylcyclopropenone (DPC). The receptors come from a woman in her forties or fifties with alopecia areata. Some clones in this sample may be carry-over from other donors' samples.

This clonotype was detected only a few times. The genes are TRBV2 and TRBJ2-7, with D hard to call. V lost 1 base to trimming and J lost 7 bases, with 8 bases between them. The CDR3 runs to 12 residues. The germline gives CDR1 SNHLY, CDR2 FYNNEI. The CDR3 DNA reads TGTGCCAGCAGTGAAGGCTCCCCGGAGCAGTACTTC. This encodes CASSEGSPEQYF.

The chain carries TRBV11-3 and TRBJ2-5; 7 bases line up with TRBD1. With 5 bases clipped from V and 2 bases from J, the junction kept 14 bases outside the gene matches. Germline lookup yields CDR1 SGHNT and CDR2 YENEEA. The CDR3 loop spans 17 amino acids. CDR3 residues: CASSETPWTGHQETQYF. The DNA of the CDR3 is TGTGCCAGCAGCGAGACCCCTTGGACAGGACATCAAGAGACCCAGTACTTC.

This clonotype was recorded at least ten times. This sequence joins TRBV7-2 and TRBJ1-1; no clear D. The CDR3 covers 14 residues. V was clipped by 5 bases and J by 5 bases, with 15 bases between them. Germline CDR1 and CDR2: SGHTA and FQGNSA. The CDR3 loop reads CASSAIQVGTEAFF. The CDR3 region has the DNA TGTGCCAGCAGCGCCATTCAGGTTGGAACTGAAGCTTTCTTT.

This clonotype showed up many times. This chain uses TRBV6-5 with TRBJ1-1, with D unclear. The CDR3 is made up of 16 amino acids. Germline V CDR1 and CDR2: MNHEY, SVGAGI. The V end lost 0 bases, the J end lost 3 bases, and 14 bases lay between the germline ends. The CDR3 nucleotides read TGTGCCAGCAGTTACTCATTCGGCGGGCAGGACACTGAAGCTTTCTTT. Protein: CASSYSFGGQDTEAFF.